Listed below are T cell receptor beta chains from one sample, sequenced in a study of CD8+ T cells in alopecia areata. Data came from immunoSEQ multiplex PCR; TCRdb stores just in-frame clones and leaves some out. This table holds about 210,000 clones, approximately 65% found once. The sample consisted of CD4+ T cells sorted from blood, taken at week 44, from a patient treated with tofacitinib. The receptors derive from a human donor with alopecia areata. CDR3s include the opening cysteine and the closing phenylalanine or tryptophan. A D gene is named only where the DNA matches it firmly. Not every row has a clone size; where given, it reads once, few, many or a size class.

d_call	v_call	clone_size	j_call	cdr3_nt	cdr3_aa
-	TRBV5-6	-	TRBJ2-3	TGTGCCAGCAGCTTGTTCCGCAACGGGGGCACAGATACGCAGTATTTT	CASSLFRNGGTDTQYF
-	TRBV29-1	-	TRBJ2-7	TGCAGCGTACGAGCCGGGTCACCCTACGAGCAGTACTTC	CSVRAGSPYEQYF
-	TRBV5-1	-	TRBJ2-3	TGCGCCAGCAGCCCCTCGGGATTAGCCACAGATACGCAGTATTTT	CASSPSGLATDTQYF
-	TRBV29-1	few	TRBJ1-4	TGCAGCGTACAGGAGTTGGCCGTACTGTTTTTT	CSVQELAVLFF
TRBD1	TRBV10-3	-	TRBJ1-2	TGTGCCATCAGCCCTGACAGGGAGGGTGGCTACACCTTC	CAISPDREGGYTF
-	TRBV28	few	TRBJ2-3	TGTGCCACCTTTGGTGCGGGGAGCACAGATACGCAGTATTTT	CATFGAGSTDTQYF
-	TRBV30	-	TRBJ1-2	TGTGCCTGGAGGTTTAGGGATTGGTATGGCTACACCTTC	CAWRFRDWYGYTF
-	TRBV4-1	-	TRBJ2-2	TGCGCCAGCAGCCAAGAGCGGCTAGCCCCCGGGGAGCTGTTTTTT	CASSQERLAPGELFF
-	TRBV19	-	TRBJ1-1	TGTGCCAGTAGTCAGGGCTCGGGGACTGAAGCTTTCTTT	CASSQGSGTEAFF
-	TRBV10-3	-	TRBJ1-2	TGTGCCATCAGTGAGGAGTATGGCTACACCTTC	CAISEEYGYTF
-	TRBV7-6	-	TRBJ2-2	TGTGCCAGCAGCAGGACTACGAACACCGGGGAGCTGTTTTTT	CASSRTTNTGELFF
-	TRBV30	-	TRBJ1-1	TGTGCCTGGAGTGTACCCGGCCCCAGTGAAGCTTTCTTT	CAWSVPGPSEAFF
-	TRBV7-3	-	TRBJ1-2	TGTGCCAGCAGCACCGACCCGGGCCTTGTCTCTGGCTACACCTTC	CASSTDPGLVSGYTF
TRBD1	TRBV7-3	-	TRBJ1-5	TGTGCCAGCAGCTTAACCCCGGTTTTAGGGACAGACTCGAATCAGCCCCAGCATTTT	CASSLTPVLGTDSNQPQHF
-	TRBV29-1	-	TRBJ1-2	TGCAGCGTTGACTTGGGAGATGGCTACACCTTC	CSVDLGDGYTF
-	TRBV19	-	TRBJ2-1	TGTGCCAGTAGTAGGGGGGGCCGATTAAAGTCCTACAATGAGCAGTTCTTC	CASSRGGRLKSYNEQFF
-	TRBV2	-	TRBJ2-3	TGTGCCAGCAGGTTCAACACAGATACGCAGTATTTT	CASRFNTDTQYF